A single sample is the source of the 12 T cell receptor beta chains below, sequenced in a study of blood T cells in healthy people across ages (dated by TCRdb to 2015 to 2017). The library was generated by 5' RACE. Sequencing took place on an Illumina HiSeq 2500. The second PCR ran for about 6 to 12 cycles and used a J-beta primer mix along with a sample-barcoded 5' primer. The public reads were run again by TCRdb, first through fastp at Q25 and then through MiXCR, and only productive beta chains were kept. Records with the same CDR3 protein are collapsed into one entry carrying the most frequent genes and DNA. This sample lists over 1.5 million distinct CDR3 sequences; less than 50% were detected once. The ten biggest clones cover less than 2.5% of the sample. Material for sequencing was blood. All receptors come from a woman between 35 and 50 years old in good health.

V usage is TRBV6-2 or TRBV6-3 and J usage is TRBJ2-6; no firm D call. CDR1 is MNHEY and CDR2 is SVGEGT in the germline V gene. CDR3 length: 17 residues. Deletions cut 4 bases from V and 0 bases from J, with 13 bases between. In DNA form, the CDR3 reads TGTGCCAGCAGTTTTCAGGTCTCCTTCTCTGGGGCCAACGTCCTGACTTTC. As protein: CASSFQVSFSGANVLTF.

V and J are TRBV20-1 and TRBJ2-1, with 11 bases lining up with TRBD1. In germline, CDR1 is DFQATT, CDR2 SNEGSKA (reference sequence). The CDR3 totals 19 residues. V trimming: 0 bases; J trimming: 4 bases; junction bases outside the gene matches: 14. CDR3 nucleotides: TGCAGTGCTAGAGATACCCACCGACAAGGACAGGGGGCTTACAATGAGCAGTTCTTC. Translating it yields CSARDTHRQGQGAYNEQFF.

This clonotype was observed a few times. The chain recombines TRBV2 with TRBJ2-7, with 10 bases matching TRBD2. The germline CDR1 and CDR2 sequences are SNHLY and FYNNEI. CDR3 length equals 15 residues. V gave up 3 bases and J gave up 6 bases; unmatched junction bases: 8. Here the CDR3 reads CASSDGLAGEAEQYF. Here the CDR3 DNA reads TGTGCCAGCAGTGATGGCCTAGCGGGGGAGGCCGAGCAGTACTTC.

This CDR3 reads CASSVGRGGDNIQYF. Written as DNA, the CDR3 is TGTGCCAGCAGTGTGGGGCGGGGGGGCGATAACATTCAGTACTTC. The chain combines TRBV7-2 with TRBJ2-4, with 9 bases matching TRBD2. Germline V gene data show CDR1 as SGHTA and CDR2 as FQGNSA. Trimming at V came to 6 bases and at J to 7 bases, leaving 10 bases not matched to a gene. The CDR3 is 15 residues long.

This clonotype was seen a few times. The rearrangement links TRBV20-1 to TRBJ2-3, with D possibly TRBD1 on 5 matching bases. The germline V gene encodes CDR1 DFQATT and CDR2 SNEGSKA (reference sequence). CDR3 size: 14 residues. V gave up 3 bases and J gave up 5 bases, with 15 bases separating them. The CDR3 protein is CSASNSRDKDTQYF. The DNA of the CDR3 is TGCAGTGCTAGTAACAGCAGGGATAAAGATACGCAGTATTTT.

The V and J genes are TRBV18 and TRBJ1-5; 10 bases match TRBD1. Germline V gives CDR1 KGHSH, CDR2 LQKENI. This CDR3 comprises 15 residues. V gave up 3 bases and J gave up 6 bases; unmatched junction bases: 5. CDR3 coding DNA: TGTGCCAGCTCACCGGGACAGGGGCCCGGTCAGCCCCAGCATTTT. Protein sequence: CASSPGQGPGQPQHF.

This clonotype was detected a few times. The chain has TRBV28 and TRBJ2-7; TRBD1 matches 7 bases. This CDR3 has 16 residues. Germline CDR1 is MDHEN and CDR2 is SYDVKM. V trimming: 1 base; J trimming: 1 base; junction bases outside the gene matches: 7. In nucleotides, the CDR3 is TGTGCCAGCAGTTTATCGGCAACGACAGGGTCCTACGAGCAGTACTTC. Its protein product is CASSLSATTGSYEQYF.

The rearrangement links TRBV20-1 to TRBJ2-2; D gene uncertain. The CDR3 length is 14 residues. Germline lookup yields CDR1 DFQATT and CDR2 SNEGSKA (reference sequence). The V end was cut by 5 bases, the J end by 6 bases, with 16 bases between. Here the CDR3 reads CSAPQQQVPGELFF. The CDR3 DNA is TGCAGTGCTCCACAGCAGCAAGTCCCCGGGGAGCTGTTTTTT.

On this clonotype itself: A junction boundary mismatches the germline segment, possibly from a read error. The gene calls are TRBV6-2 or TRBV6-3 and TRBJ2-5; D unclear. CDR3 length: 15 amino acids. Germline lookup yields CDR1 MNHEY and CDR2 SVGEGT. Written as DNA, the CDR3 is TGTGCCAGCAGTTACTCGAAGTTCCTTCAAGAGGCCCAGTACTTC. Amino acid sequence: CASSYSKFLQEAQYF.

V and J are TRBV20-1 and TRBJ2-1, with a tentative D call TRBD1 (5 bases). V lost 2 bases, J lost 1 base, and 6 bases lay in between. CDR3 length equals 13 residues. Germline CDR1 reads DFQATT; CDR2 reads SNEGSKA (reference sequence). The CDR3 protein is CSARQGSYNEQFF. The DNA of the CDR3 is TGCAGTGCTAGACAGGGATCCTACAATGAGCAGTTCTTC.

This clonotype was seen a single time. CDR3 residues: CASTRRGAGETQYF. The CDR3 nucleotides are TGTGCCAGCACCCGTCGGGGGGCCGGGGAGACCCAGTACTTC. The J gene is TRBJ2-5, the V gene TRBV7-2, with D perhaps TRBD2 (7 bases). Germline V CDR1 and CDR2: SGHTA, FQGNSA. V lost 7 bases and J lost 5, with 17 bases in between. The CDR3 totals 14 residues.

CDR3: CATSRTGLAAYNEQFF. CDR3 coding DNA: TGTGCCACCAGCAGAACTGGCCTAGCGGCCTACAATGAGCAGTTCTTC. The chain combines TRBV15 with TRBJ2-1, with TRBD2 identical over 7 bases. The CDR3 length is 16 residues. J gave up 2 bases and V 2 bases, and 6 bases lay outside the gene matches. The germline V gene has CDR1 LNHNV and CDR2 YYDKDF (reference sequence).